This TCR beta chain was profiled in a study of low-dose radiotherapy and immunotherapy resistance in tumors (dated 2022 in TCRdb). In the study overall: In Cohort 1, 0.5 Gy per fraction was delivered every 2 weeks, and a total PTV dose of 6.5 Gy was prescribed. In Cohort 2, 1 Gy per fraction was delivered every two weeks, for a total of 13 Gy over 26 weeks. Nivolumab and ipilimumab were both given intravenously, with nivolumab at a 240 mg flat dose every two weeks and ipilimumab at 1 mg/kg every six weeks. Cyclophosphamide 200 mg/m2 was given intravenously every two weeks, one day before each radiation and immunotherapy administration. Starting on cycle 1 day 1, patients took 300 mg of aspirin by mouth once a day for four cycles. Trial participants were not randomized into treatment groups. Eight patients were included in the translational analysis: three from the first dose cohort and the first five from the second dose cohort.

The time point tag for this specimen amounts to: after trial treatment. Read against the paper, the sample's treatment or condition label means: LDRT plus nivolumab, ipilimumab, low-dose cyclophosphamide and aspirin (RACIN trial). The donors took part in RACIN, a single-arm, phase I, dose-escalation trial that combined nivolumab, ipilimumab, aspirin, low-dose cyclophosphamide and low-dose radiotherapy. To be eligible, a patient needed to have an advanced solid tumor that was TIL-negative. About this clonotype: Which antigen it targets is not known. No base qualities exist here, and no much larger clone lies one base off it.

CDR1 LNHNV and CDR2 YYDKDF were looked up in the germline V gene (reference sequence). For this chain, trimming is 4 bases at the V end and 4 bases at the J end, and the number of junction bases without a gene match is 10. From the cysteine up to the phenylalanine, the CDR3 has a length of 16 residues. The entry retains the CDR3 DNA only, 48 bases that are in frame from base 1. TCRdb names Illumina HiSeq 2500 as the instrument used. First-strand cDNA was synthesized with Superscript III and a set of TRAV- and TRBV-specific primers, covering both TCRalpha and TCRbeta chains. A roughly 18-cycle PCR with Phusion amplified the TCRs, pairing a constant-region primer with the adapter that was attached to the V primers. Amplification of the isolated mRNA was done with the MessageAmp II aRNA Amplification Kit, which involved a roughly 16-hour in vitro transcription at 37 degrees C. mRNA for TCR sequencing was isolated with the Dynabeads mRNA DIRECT Purification Kit. A second roughly 25-cycle Phusion PCR added indexed Illumina adapters, and products were purified with AMPure XP beads. In the paper's pipeline: Using custom Perl scripts, TCR sequences that encoded the same protein were pooled, out-of-frame sequences were dropped, and the abundance of each clonotype was calculated. Any TCR sequence supported by only a single read was excluded from analysis. Shannon entropy, Gini index, clonality, richness, and the frequency of TCRs shared between repertoires were included as repertoire metrics. TCRdb reran the public reads through fastp at Q25 and MiXCR, keeping productive beta chains. When rows share a CDR3 protein, they turn into one entry using the most common DNA and genes. The V and J calls shown here were made by TCRdb, not taken from the authors' results. Recorded for this sample are about 30,000 distinct CDR3 sequences; roughly 49% of them occurred a single time. Around 5.4% of the sample is taken by the ten largest.

This receptor was obtained from a male donor with gallbladder cancer. In this chain, TRBV15 is recombined with TRBJ1-2, and TRBD1 aligns with 9 junction nucleotides. Sequenced here: PBMCs, sampled after low-dose radiotherapy plus immunotherapy. The CDR3 region has the sequence CATSNKQGAGAYGYTF. The sequenced DNA: TGTGCCACCAGCAACAAACAGGGGGCGGGTGCCTATGGCTACACCTTC.